The present entry profiles one T cell receptor (beta chain) with its context. The antigen it recognizes is unknown. Qualities for individual bases were not recorded, and no much larger clone is one base off. This entry comes from a study of T cells in Graves' hyperthyroidism and ophthalmopathy (dated by TCRdb to between 2018 and 2020). The study in broad terms: Peripheral blood samples were taken at the time of initial diagnosis, prior to any treatment. TCR V-J signatures able to tell the groups apart were searched for in a discovery cohort of some 100 patients, of whom 43 had Graves' ophthalmopathy and around 56 had stable Graves' hyperthyroidism. An independent validation cohort of fewer than 20 hyperthyroidism patients and 15 or so patients who later progressed to ophthalmopathy tested prospective prediction of ophthalmopathy. The 100 or so discovery patients were randomly split 7:3 into training and test sets. In addition, the study compared T-cell repertoires in thyroid tissue and in blood from five to seven Graves' hyperthyroidism patients. After sampling, hyperthyroidism patients received methimazole starting at 30 mg daily, and ophthalmopathy patients received high-dose intravenous methylprednisolone. The paper describes TCR Vbeta CDR3 sequencing of more than 120 peripheral blood samples, made up of about 40 ophthalmopathy patients, roughly 72 hyperthyroidism patients and roughly 17 progressor patients. Here is what the overall study found, with its caveats: No statistical method was used to fix the sample size in advance, and group allocation was not hidden from the investigators. A model built on a 13 V-J signature distinguished ophthalmopathy from stable hyperthyroidism, reaching over 85% sensitivity and about 81% specificity in cross-validation and 80%/75% in testing. During validation, the model predicted progression to ophthalmopathy a median of around 6 months ahead of onset, with almost 71% sensitivity and 72% to 85% specificity. Most expanded thyroid clonotypes (frequency above 0.001) were also detected in blood, a finding suggesting that blood repertoires may reflect thyroid immune responses.

The TCR beta CDR3 regions were amplified from the RNA transcripts. For the first round of RT-PCR on the TCR CDR3, the HTBI primer set was used together with the Qiagen OneStep RT-PCR kit. Libraries were constructed in a second round of multiplex PCR, after which size selection and purification were carried out. The libraries were sequenced on an Illumina HiSeq2000 using paired-end 100 bp reads. For the original study's pipeline: SOAPnuke was used to process the raw data, throwing out any read that contained adapters or uncalled bases, had a mean Phred below 15, or lacked an exact constant-primer or identifier match. High-quality paired reads were merged with COPE v1.2.5, and unique nucleotide sequences were defined as clonotypes. MiTCR v1.1 was used to align the clonotypes against IMGT TRBV, TRBD and TRBJ reference segments. Only V-J combinations with frequency above 0.0001, covering roughly 99% of repertoires, were analysed. The TCS score was defined as the ratio of F50 (clonal expansion) to E x V (chaos), calculated using BLOSUM62-based TCRdist between CDR3 peptides within each V-J. Welch's t-statistics and random forest reduced fewer than 600 V-J features to 10 to 15, which were used in a naive Bayes classifier (R e1071). TCRdb's own reprocessing of the public reads used fastp at Q25 and MiXCR and kept productive beta chains. Every entry covers one CDR3 protein and lists the most common genes and DNA from its rows. What appears here as the V and J calls and clone size reflects TCRdb's work, not the paper's. The sample table shows about 580,000 distinct CDR3 sequences, and roughly 14% are seen once. The ten most abundant clones make up roughly 5.5% of the sample.

The CDR3 measures 15 amino acids from cysteine to phenylalanine. CDR3 DNA only is kept here, 45 bases in frame from base 1. V loses 3 bases, J loses 2 bases, and the germline ends lie 11 bases apart. The germline V gene provides CDR1 MNHNS and CDR2 SASEGT. Hyperthyroidism patients were newly diagnosed, had a disease duration of under 2 months, and were aged 18 to 65 years. Patients with uncontrolled infections, other autoimmune diseases, pregnancy or lactation were excluded. Diagnoses were based on clinical symptoms, serum thyroxine and TRAb, thyroid ultrasound and orbital computed tomography. Blood from progressor patients was collected at the time of first diagnosis with hyperthyroidism, before any ophthalmopathy symptoms had appeared. PBMCs were isolated from 10 ml of fresh peripheral blood by Ficoll-Paque density gradient centrifugation. Progressor patients were first diagnosed with Graves' hyperthyroidism and then developed ophthalmopathy during follow-up. Total RNA was extracted with Trizol reagent, and quality was checked on an Agilent 2100 Bioanalyzer.

The receptor comes from a woman in her twenties or thirties with Graves' hyperthyroidism that later progressed to Graves' ophthalmopathy. The rearranged chain carries TRBV6-1 and TRBJ2-1; the D gene is perhaps TRBD1, from 5 matching bases. Specimen: blood. The sequenced DNA: TGTGCCAGCAGTGAGGATCAGGGCGCCTACAATGAGCAGTTCTTC. It encodes CASSEDQGAYNEQFF.